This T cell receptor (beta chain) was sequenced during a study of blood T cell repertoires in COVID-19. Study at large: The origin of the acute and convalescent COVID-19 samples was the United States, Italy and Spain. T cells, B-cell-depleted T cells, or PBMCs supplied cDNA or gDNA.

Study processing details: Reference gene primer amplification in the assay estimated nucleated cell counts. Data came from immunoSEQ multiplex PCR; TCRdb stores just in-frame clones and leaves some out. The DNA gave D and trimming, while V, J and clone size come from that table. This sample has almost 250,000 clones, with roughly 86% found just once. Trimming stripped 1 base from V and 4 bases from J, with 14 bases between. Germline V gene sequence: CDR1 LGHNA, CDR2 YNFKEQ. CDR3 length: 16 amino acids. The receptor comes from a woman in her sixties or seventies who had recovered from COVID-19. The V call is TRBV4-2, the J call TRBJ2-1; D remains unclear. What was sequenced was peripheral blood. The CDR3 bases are TGTGCCAGCAGCCAAGTTGGCGGTAGTCAGTACAATGAGCAGTTCTTC. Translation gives CASSQVGGSQYNEQFF.